This T cell receptor (beta chain) was captured by sequencing in a study of blood T cell repertoires in COVID-19. About the research overall: Sample material is recorded as cDNA or gDNA derived from T cells, B-cell-depleted T cells, or PBMCs.

Authors' methods: Counts of nucleated cells, estimated from reference gene primer amplification, were obtained. Profiling relied on immunoSEQ multiplex PCR, and the TCRdb table lists in-frame clones only, not all of them. The V and J calls and the clone size are those of that table, but D and trimming were determined from the DNA. This table has 250,000 to 300,000 clones, 80% to 90% appearing once. The V gene's germline CDR1 is SGHRS and CDR2 YFSETQ. V was clipped by 0 bases and J by 2 bases; unmatched bases: 4. The CDR3 extends over 15 amino acids. Adults between roughly 18 and 89 years of age took part from about two dozen US areas. Each participant's cohort was designated according to participant-reported clinical history.

The chain is built from TRBV5-1 and TRBJ2-5, with 7 bases aligning to TRBD1. Sequenced: PBMCs or T cells enriched from blood (not recorded which). The origin of this receptor is a man younger than 35 who had recovered from COVID-19. The CDR3 DNA reads as TGCGCCAGCAGCTTGGTGGGACAGAGACAAGAGACCCAGTACTTC. This gives the protein CASSLVGQRQETQYF.